The 31 T cell receptor beta chains below come from one sample, sequenced in a study of cytomegalovirus exposure and HLA in healthy donors (dated by TCRdb to 2016 to 2017). Library preparation used the immunoSEQ multiplex PCR assay. For the multiplex PCR, a mixture combining 60 forward primers for TCR Vbeta segments and 13 reverse primers for TCR Jbeta segments was used. As stored in TCRdb, this immuneACCESS dataset retains in-frame rearrangements with V and J assigned. A fraction of the clones does not appear; measured against another copy, unresolved V genes explain less than half of the discrepancy, and the remainder lacks a known reason. The table for this sample lists more than 95,000 clones. The top ten constitute more than 0.8% of the sample. Source material: PBMCs. The source of these receptors is a man aged 18 to 30 in good health and CMV-seronegative.

In DNA form, the CDR3 reads TGTGCCAGCAGTCCAACCGGGACAGGGGTTGAAAAACTGTTTTTT. It yields the protein CASSPTGTGVEKLFF. V usage is TRBV28 and J usage is TRBJ1-4, with 10 bases lining up with TRBD1. The V segment lost 5 bases and the J segment 7 bases; nucleotides outside the gene matches: 7. This CDR3 region has 15 residues. Germline assignment: CDR1 MDHEN and CDR2 SYDVKM.

V gene TRBV6-5 combines with J gene TRBJ1-2; 9 bases map to TRBD1. V gave up 4 bases and J gave up 12 bases; unmatched junction bases: 12. Germline V gene lookup returns CDR1 MNHEY and CDR2 SVGAGI. This CDR3 region has 14 residues. CDR3 region: CASSSGTGIVLNTF. The CDR3 coding sequence is TGTGCCAGCAGTTCTGGGACAGGGATAGTTTTGAACACCTTC.

The chain joins TRBV6-1 to TRBJ2-7; D possibly corresponds to TRBD2 (6 bases). The germline CDR1 and CDR2 sequences are MNHNS and SASEGT. V was trimmed by 3 bases and J by 3 bases, leaving 12 bases between them. The CDR3 covers 14 residues. The CDR3 loop reads CASSEGGGGYEQYF. CDR3 nucleotide sequence: TGTGCCAGCAGTGAGGGAGGCGGCGGCTACGAGCAGTACTTC.

The CDR3 loop is CASSLGGLAQTGELFF. The DNA for the CDR3 is TGTGCCAGCAGCCTGGGGGGACTAGCTCAGACCGGGGAGCTGTTTTTT. This chain joins TRBV5-4 and TRBJ2-2; TRBD2 matches 9 bases. The CDR3 loop spans 16 amino acids. J was trimmed by 5 bases and V by 4 bases; bases with no gene match: 9. Per the germline V gene, CDR1 is SGHNT and CDR2 is YYREEE (reference sequence).

Written as DNA, the CDR3 is TGTGCCAGCAGCTTTAGCGGGAGGGCCGACGAGCAGTACTTC. Its translation is CASSFSGRADEQYF. V and J are TRBV11-2 and TRBJ2-7, with 11 bases that match TRBD2. The CDR3 spans 14 residues. The germline CDR1 and CDR2 sequences are SGHAT and FQNNGV. Trimming at V came to 3 bases and at J to 5 bases, leaving 3 bases not matched to a gene.

This chain joins TRBV7-8 and TRBJ1-5; D unclear. There are 15 residues in the CDR3. Trimming left V 8 bases short and J 0 bases short, with 14 bases between. Germline V gene data show CDR1 as SGHVS and CDR2 as FQNEAQ. DNA of the CDR3: TGTGCCAGCTCTCCCCAGATTTATAGCAATCAGCCCCAGCATTTT. Its protein product is CASSPQIYSNQPQHF.

This sequence joins TRBV11-2 and TRBJ2-3; D gene ambiguous. Germline CDR1 and CDR2: SGHAT and FQNNGV. This CDR3 has 13 residues. Trimming stripped 3 bases from V and 2 bases from J, with 6 bases between. CDR3 nucleotides: TGTGCCAGCAGCTTCAGCGCCACAGATACGCAGTATTTT. It specifies CASSFSATDTQYF.

The chain joins TRBV19 to TRBJ1-1, with 8 nucleotides matching TRBD1. Trimming cost V 4 bases and J 0 bases; bases outside gene matches: 1. This CDR3 has 14 residues. In germline, CDR1 is LNHDA, CDR2 SQIVND (reference sequence). The DNA for the CDR3 is TGTGCCAGTAGTAAACAGGGGGTGAACACTGAAGCTTTCTTT. As protein: CASSKQGVNTEAFF.

The V gene is TRBV28, the J gene TRBJ1-1; D gene unclear. There are 14 residues in the CDR3. V lost 5 bases and J 3 bases, leaving 13 bases between the germline ends. Germline V gene data show CDR1 as MDHEN and CDR2 as SYDVKM. CDR3 DNA: TGTGCCAGCAGTAGACTAATGACCTACACTGAAGCTTTCTTT. This translates into CASSRLMTYTEAFF.

This chain joins TRBV6-4 and TRBJ2-6, with 10 bases that match TRBD1. Per the germline V gene, CDR1 is MRHNA and CDR2 is SNTAGT. The CDR3 runs to 15 residues. Trimming cost V 9 bases and J 3 bases; bases outside gene matches: 5. Here the CDR3 reads CARDRGIFGANVLTF. The CDR3 DNA reads TGTGCCAGGGACAGGGGGATTTTTGGGGCCAACGTCCTGACTTTC.

This rearrangement joins TRBV5-6 to TRBJ2-5; TRBD1 aligns across 8 bases. From germline, CDR1 is SGHDT and CDR2 YYEEEE. The CDR3 loop spans 16 amino acids. With V trimmed by 1 base and J by 4 bases, 9 bases remained unmatched. The CDR3 sequence is CASSLNSGQGRETQYF. The CDR3 DNA follows: TGTGCCAGCAGCTTGAATAGCGGACAGGGACGAGAGACCCAGTACTTC.

The CDR3, as DNA: TGTGCCAGCAGCCGAGGACTAGGTCGAGAGACCCAGTACTTC. This encodes CASSRGLGRETQYF. This chain connects TRBV7-2 to TRBJ2-5; 7 bases match TRBD2. Germline trimming cut 5 bases from V and 4 bases from J; bases unmatched to any gene: 7. The CDR3 sequence is 14 residues long. The germline V gene has CDR1 SGHTA and CDR2 FQGNSA.

The rearrangement uses TRBV27 and TRBJ2-7; maybe TRBD2 (7 bases). Germline CDR1 and CDR2: MNHEY and SMNVEV (reference sequence). V was clipped by 2 bases and J by 4 bases, with 12 bases between them. The CDR3 is made up of 14 amino acids. The CDR3, as DNA: TGTGCCAGCAGTTTAAATCGGGGGGCTTACGAGCAGTACTTC. It yields the protein CASSLNRGAYEQYF.

The CDR3 loop reads CASSPDSKNTEAFF. The CDR3 DNA is TGCGCCAGCAGCCCGGACAGCAAGAACACTGAAGCTTTCTTT. The J gene is TRBJ1-1, the V gene TRBV5-1, with a tentative D call TRBD1 (6 bases). CDR3 length equals 14 residues. Trimming took off 4 bases at V and 1 base at J, with 11 bases between the two ends. Germline assignment: CDR1 SGHRS and CDR2 YFSETQ.

The DNA of the CDR3 is TGTGCCAGCAGTGAGGTGAGGACAGGGGGTGCTGAAGCTTTCTTT. Amino acid sequence: CASSEVRTGGAEAFF. The chain uses TRBV2 and TRBJ1-1, with 10 nucleotides matching TRBD1. CDR1 and CDR2 (germline): SNHLY, FYNNEI. This CDR3 spans 15 amino acids. Trimming took 3 bases from V and 6 from J; bases not matched to a gene: 7.

The CDR3 nucleotides read TGTGCCAGCAGTTTGAGGGGGAACTATGGCTACACCTTC. Translated: CASSLRGNYGYTF. V gene TRBV28 combines with J gene TRBJ1-2, with a weak D call TRBD1 (6 bases). Germline V lookup: CDR1 MDHEN, CDR2 SYDVKM. V lost 3 bases, J lost 2 bases, and 7 bases lay in between. There are 13 residues in the CDR3.

This CDR3 reads CASSYFGTGTSDTQYF. DNA for the CDR3: TGTGCCAGCAGTTACTTCGGGACAGGGACTTCAGATACGCAGTATTTT. The chain has TRBV6-5 and TRBJ2-3; 9 bases fit TRBD1. The CDR3 is 16 residues long. The V and J ends lost 1 base and 4 bases, in that order; junction bases with no gene match: 6. CDR1 is MNHEY and CDR2 is SVGAGI in the germline V gene.

Concerning this clone: Other nucleotide sequences from this sample produce the same CDR3. The V gene is TRBV6-1, the J gene TRBJ1-4; D uncertain. Trimming removed 5 bases from V and 5 bases from J, with 12 bases in between. The CDR3 consists of 14 residues. Per germline, CDR1 MNHNS and CDR2 SASEGT. CDR3 sequence (DNA): TGTGCCAGCAGTACCGGGAGAGTGAATGAAAAACTGTTTTTT. Encoded protein: CASSTGRVNEKLFF.

This sequence joins TRBV6-5 and TRBJ1-1; D ambiguous. The V gene lost 5 bases and the J gene lost 9 bases, with 13 bases spanning the gap. Germline values: CDR1 MNHEY, CDR2 SVGAGI. The CDR3 has 12 residues. CDR3 sequence (DNA): TGTGCCAGCAGTAACCGGGTCGGGAAAGCTTTCTTT. This gives the protein CASSNRVGKAFF.

The V and J genes are TRBV9 and TRBJ2-6, with 8 positions matching TRBD1. The germline CDR1 and CDR2 sequences are SGDLS and YYNGEE. The length of the CDR3 is 18 residues. Unmatched junction bases numbered 7, after V lost 2 bases and J lost 0 bases. CDR3: CASSVGPGGVSGANVLTF. The CDR3 DNA reads as TGTGCCAGCAGCGTTGGTCCAGGGGGCGTCTCTGGGGCCAACGTCCTGACTTTC. The full variable domain, in which reference TRBV9 and TRBJ2-6 provide the parts outside the CDR3, is DSGVTQTPKHLITATGQRVTLRCSPRSGDLSVYWYQQSLDQGLQFLIQYYNGEERAKGNILERFSAQQFPDLHSELNLSSLELGDSALYFCASSVGPGGVSGANVLTFGAGSRLTVL.

This chain links TRBV6-1 with TRBJ2-2; the match to TRBD2 covers 10 bases. Germline trimming cut 5 bases from V and 5 bases from J; bases unmatched to any gene: 5. Germline V lookup: CDR1 MNHNS, CDR2 SASEGT. The CDR3 is 15 residues long. CDR3 coding DNA: TGTGCCAGCAGTTGGCTAGCGGGGGATACCGGGGAGCTGTTTTTT. As protein: CASSWLAGDTGELFF.

The rearrangement links TRBV29-1 to TRBJ1-4; D is possibly TRBD1 (5 bases). Trimming stripped 2 bases from V and 7 bases from J, with 11 bases between. The CDR3 totals 13 residues. Germline CDR1 and CDR2: SQVTM and ANQGSEA. In DNA, the CDR3 is TGCAGCGTTGAAAGGCAGGGAGGTGAAAAACTGTTTTTT. Protein product: CSVERQGGEKLFF.

The chain has TRBV6-5 and TRBJ2-1; 11 nucleotides agree with TRBD2. CDR1 and CDR2 (germline): MNHEY, SVGAGI. There are 15 residues in the CDR3. Losses at the gene ends were 5 bases for V and 4 bases for J; bases not matched to a gene: 4. As DNA, the CDR3 is TGTGCCAGCAGTCTATCTAGCGGGGGGTACAATGAGCAGTTCTTC. This sequence encodes CASSLSSGGYNEQFF.

V and J are TRBV27 and TRBJ1-4; D call uncertain. The V and J ends lost 1 base and 0 bases respectively, with 9 bases between them. The CDR3 sequence is 16 residues long. Germline V lookup: CDR1 MNHEY, CDR2 SMNVEV (reference sequence). CDR3 region: CASSLWAGATNEKLFF. The CDR3 nucleotides read TGTGCCAGCAGTTTATGGGCGGGAGCAACTAATGAAAAACTGTTTTTT.

The chain links TRBV19 to TRBJ1-2; D gene uncertain. Germline lookup yields CDR1 LNHDA and CDR2 SQIVND (reference sequence). The CDR3 has 12 residues. The V end lost 9 bases, the J end lost 8 bases, and 16 bases lay between the germline ends. The CDR3 DNA is TGTGCCAGCCGAGTCCCTCCAAGCGGCTACACCTTC. Protein product: CASRVPPSGYTF.

V and J are TRBV5-1 and TRBJ2-5; 7 bases fit TRBD1. V lost 3 bases and J lost 2; bases outside the gene matches: 7. This CDR3 region has 15 residues. The germline V gene has CDR1 SGHRS and CDR2 YFSETQ. In nucleotides, the CDR3 is TGCGCCAGCAGCTCCCTCACAGGGGATCAAGAGACCCAGTACTTC. Amino acids: CASSSLTGDQETQYF.

The chain has TRBV7-9 and TRBJ1-2, with 7 positions matching TRBD1. V lost 5 bases to trimming and J lost 4 bases; unmatched junction nucleotides: 7. This CDR3 has 14 residues. Germline loops: CDR1 SEHNR, CDR2 FQNEAQ (reference sequence). The CDR3 region is CASSPGDSLYGYTF. Written as DNA, the CDR3 is TGTGCCAGCAGCCCAGGGGACAGCCTCTATGGCTACACCTTC.

This rearrangement joins TRBV5-4 to TRBJ1-5, with D perhaps TRBD1 (6 bases). The CDR3 is made up of 13 amino acids. Germline V lookup: CDR1 SGHNT, CDR2 YYREEE (reference sequence). Trimming cost V 2 bases and J 4 bases, with 7 bases left between them. The CDR3 DNA sequence: TGTGCCAGCAGCTTCGACAGGAATCAGCCCCAGCATTTT. Translated: CASSFDRNQPQHF.

CDR3 sequence: CASSHRQGDYEQYF. The CDR3 nucleotides read TGCGCCAGCAGCCACAGACAGGGGGACTACGAGCAGTACTTC. The chain couples TRBV4-1 to TRBJ2-7, with 9 bases that match TRBD1. After removal of 3 bases from V and 3 bases from J, the junction contained 3 bases not matched to a gene. This CDR3 spans 14 amino acids. Germline CDR1 MGHRA, CDR2 YSYEKL.

The genes are TRBV6-1 and TRBJ1-5, with 8 bases fitting TRBD1. The CDR3 consists of 15 residues. Germline assignment: CDR1 MNHNS and CDR2 SASEGT. After removal of 6 bases from V and 2 bases from J, the junction contained 6 bases not matched to a gene. The chain's CDR3 is CASRDGQGGNQPQHF. CDR3 in DNA: TGTGCCAGCAGAGACGGACAGGGCGGCAATCAGCCCCAGCATTTT.

The chain has TRBV19 and TRBJ2-7; TRBD1 agrees at 8 bases. The CDR3 has 15 amino acids. V gave up 3 bases and J gave up 1 base; unmatched junction bases: 5. Germline V gives CDR1 LNHDA, CDR2 SQIVND (reference sequence). In nucleotides, the CDR3 is TGTGCCAGTAGTATCCCCGGACAGGGTTCCTACGAGCAGTACTTC. Translation gives CASSIPGQGSYEQYF.